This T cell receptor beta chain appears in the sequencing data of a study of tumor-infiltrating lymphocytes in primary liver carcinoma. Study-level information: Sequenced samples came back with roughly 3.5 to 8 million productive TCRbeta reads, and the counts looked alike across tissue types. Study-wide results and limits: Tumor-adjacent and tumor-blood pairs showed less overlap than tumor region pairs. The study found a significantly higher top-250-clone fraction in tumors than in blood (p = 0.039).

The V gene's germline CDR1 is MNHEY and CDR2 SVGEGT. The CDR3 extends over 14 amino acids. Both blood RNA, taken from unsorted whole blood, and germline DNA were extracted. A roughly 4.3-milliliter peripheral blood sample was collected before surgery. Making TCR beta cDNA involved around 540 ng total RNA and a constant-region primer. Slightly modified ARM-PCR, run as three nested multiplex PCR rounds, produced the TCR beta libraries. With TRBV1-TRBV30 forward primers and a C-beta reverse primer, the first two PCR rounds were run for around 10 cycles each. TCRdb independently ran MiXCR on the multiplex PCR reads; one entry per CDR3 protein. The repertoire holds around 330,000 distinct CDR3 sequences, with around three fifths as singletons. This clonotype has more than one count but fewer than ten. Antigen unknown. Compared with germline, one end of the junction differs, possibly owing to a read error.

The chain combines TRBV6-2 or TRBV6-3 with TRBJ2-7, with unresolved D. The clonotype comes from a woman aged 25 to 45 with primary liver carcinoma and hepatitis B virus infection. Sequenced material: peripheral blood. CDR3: CTSSLHENPYEQYF. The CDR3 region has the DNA TGTACCAGCAGTTTGCACGAGAATCCCTACGAGCAGTACTTC.